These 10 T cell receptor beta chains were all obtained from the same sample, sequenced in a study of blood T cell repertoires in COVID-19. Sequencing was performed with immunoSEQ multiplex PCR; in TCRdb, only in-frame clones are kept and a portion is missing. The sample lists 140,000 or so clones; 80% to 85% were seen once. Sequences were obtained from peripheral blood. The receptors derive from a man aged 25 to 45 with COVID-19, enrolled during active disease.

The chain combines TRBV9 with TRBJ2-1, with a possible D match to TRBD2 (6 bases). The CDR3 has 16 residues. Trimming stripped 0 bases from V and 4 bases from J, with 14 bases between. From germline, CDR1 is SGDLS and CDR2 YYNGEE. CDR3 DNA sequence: TGTGCCAGCAGCGTAGCTGGTAGCGGAGCGTACAATGAGCAGTTCTTC. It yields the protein CASSVAGSGAYNEQFF.

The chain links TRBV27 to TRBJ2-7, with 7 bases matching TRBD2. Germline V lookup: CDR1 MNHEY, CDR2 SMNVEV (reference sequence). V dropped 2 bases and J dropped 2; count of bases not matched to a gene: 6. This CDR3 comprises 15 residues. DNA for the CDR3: TGTGCCAGCAGTTTAGTCGGGAGCGGGACCTACGAGCAGTACTTC. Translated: CASSLVGSGTYEQYF.

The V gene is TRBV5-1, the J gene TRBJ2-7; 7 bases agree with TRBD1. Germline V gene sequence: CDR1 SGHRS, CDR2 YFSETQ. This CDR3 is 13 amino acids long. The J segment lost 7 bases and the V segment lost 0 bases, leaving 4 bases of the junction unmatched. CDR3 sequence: CASSLVGGREQYF. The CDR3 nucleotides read TGCGCCAGCAGCTTGGTAGGGGGCCGTGAGCAGTACTTC.

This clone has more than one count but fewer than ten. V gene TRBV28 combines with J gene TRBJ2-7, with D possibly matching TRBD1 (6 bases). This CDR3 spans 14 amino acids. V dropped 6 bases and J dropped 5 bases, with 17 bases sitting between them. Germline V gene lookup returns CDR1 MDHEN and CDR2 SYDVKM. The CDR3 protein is CASSFRGIIHEQYF. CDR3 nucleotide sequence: TGTGCCAGCAGCTTCAGGGGAATCATACACGAGCAGTACTTC.

The CDR3 DNA is TGTGCCAGCAGAAGGGACAGGGTACCAGATACGCAGTATTTT. It specifies CASRRDRVPDTQYF. J is TRBJ2-3 and V is TRBV28, with 9 bases lining up with TRBD1. The trim removed 6 bases at V and 4 bases at J, leaving 5 bases unmatched. The CDR3 is made up of 14 amino acids. Germline V gene data show CDR1 as MDHEN and CDR2 as SYDVKM.

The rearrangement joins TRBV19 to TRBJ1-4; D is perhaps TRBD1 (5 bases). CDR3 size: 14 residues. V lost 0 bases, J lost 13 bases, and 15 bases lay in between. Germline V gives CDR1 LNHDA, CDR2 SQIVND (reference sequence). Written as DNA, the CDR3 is TGTGCCAGTAGTATAGAGGGCAGGGAAGTTGGACTGTTTTTT. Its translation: CASSIEGREVGLFF. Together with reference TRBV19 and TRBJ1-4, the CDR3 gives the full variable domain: DGGITQSPKYLFRKEGQNVTLSCEQNLNHDAMYWYRQDPGQGLRLIYYSQIVNDFQKGDIAEGYSVSREKKESFPLTVTSAQKNPTAFYLCASSIEGREVGLFFGSGTQLSVL.

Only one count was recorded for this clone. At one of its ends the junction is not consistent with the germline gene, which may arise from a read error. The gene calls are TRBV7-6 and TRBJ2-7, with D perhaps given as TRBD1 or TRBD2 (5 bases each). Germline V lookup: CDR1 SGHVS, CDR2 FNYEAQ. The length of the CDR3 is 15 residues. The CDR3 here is CASSLAAAGIDEQYF. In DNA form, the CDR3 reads TGTGCCAGCAGCCTAGCTGCAGCAGGGATCGACGAGCAGTACTTC.

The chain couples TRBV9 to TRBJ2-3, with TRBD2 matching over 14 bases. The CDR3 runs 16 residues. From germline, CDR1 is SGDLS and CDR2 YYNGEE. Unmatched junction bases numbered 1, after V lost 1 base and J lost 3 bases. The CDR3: CASSVRTSGRTDTQYF. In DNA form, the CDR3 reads TGTGCCAGCAGCGTACGGACTAGCGGGAGGACAGATACGCAGTATTTT.

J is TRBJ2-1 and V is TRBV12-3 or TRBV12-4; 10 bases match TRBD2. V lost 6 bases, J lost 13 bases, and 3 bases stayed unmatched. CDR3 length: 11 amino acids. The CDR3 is CASSLAGEQFF. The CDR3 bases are TGTGCCAGCAGCCTAGCGGGAGAACAGTTCTTC.

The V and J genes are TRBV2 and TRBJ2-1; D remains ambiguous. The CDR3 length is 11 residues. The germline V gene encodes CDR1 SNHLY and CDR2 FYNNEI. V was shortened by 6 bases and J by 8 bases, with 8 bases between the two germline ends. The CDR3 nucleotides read TGTGCCAGCAGGTCCAGCGATGAGCAGTTCTTC. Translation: CASRSSDEQFF.